Below, one T cell receptor beta chain is given with its context. No cognate antigen has been identified for it. The input lacks base qualities; no much larger clone sits a single base away. The data are from a study of PD-1 blockade in classical Hodgkin lymphoma (TCRdb year 2020). As for the study more broadly: Nivolumab dosing was 3 mg/kg intravenously every 2 weeks, continuing until either disease progression or unacceptable toxicity. The study used TCR beta sequencing and CyTOF to define a peripheral blood immune signature of response to PD-1 blockade in classical Hodgkin lymphoma.

The Qiagen DNeasy kit was used to extract genomic DNA both from unsorted PBMCs and from the negatively selected CD4+ and CD8+ fractions. TCR beta CDR3 regions were subjected to amplification by immunoSEQ multiplex PCR with primers that anneal to V and J segments. A synthetic immune receptor repertoire was used to minimize amplification bias, and remaining bias was computationally removed after sequencing. The study's processing was this. Repertoire diversity was quantified as the Shannon entropy index using custom Python scripts. The unsorted, CD4+ and CD8+ repertoires were each analyzed separately, with the exception of combined analyses, where CD4+ and CD8+ sequences were merged in silico. Clonal expansion was defined as a frequency increase of at least 2-fold after treatment compared with C1D1, and clones undetected at baseline were assigned a pseudocount of 0.5. Singleton clones were defined as clones with 0 or 1 copy at C1D1, and non-singleton clones were defined as clones with 2 or more copies. By matching protein sequences in sorted samples from the same patient, clones expanded in unsorted samples were annotated as CD4+, CD8+ or unknown. Wilcoxon tests were applied to paired samples to test diversity changes from C1D1 to C4D1. The table was pulled from immuneACCESS by TCRdb, which kept in-frame rearrangements only. Such tables lose some clones; where checked, under half of the loss comes from unresolved V genes, and the rest has no known cause. Clone size and the V and J calls come from that table; the DNA yielded D and trimming. The sample yields more than 90,000 clones; roughly 89% were counted once. The leading ten clones occupy 5.5% to 8.5% of the sample.

Results and caveats for the whole study, not just this receptor: Lower diversity was observed in patients in whom nivolumab was started less than 1 year after ASCT, and these patients were excluded from later analyses so that confounding by immune reconstitution would be avoided. CD4+ but not CD8+ TCR diversity rose significantly by C4D1 (p=0.0027 vs p=0.16), most apparent in complete responders (p=0.02). Baseline TCR diversity was reported to be lower in newly diagnosed patients than in healthy donors, and even lower in relapsed/refractory patients. Only a single clinical trial cohort was studied, and what caused the repertoire differences, possibly disease activity or prior therapy, remained undefined. Baseline diversity similar to that of newly diagnosed patients was observed in trial patients achieving complete response, whereas significantly lower diversity was observed in partial responders and progressors.

The time point label on this specimen signifies: cycle 2 day 1 (C2D1) of nivolumab. All trial patients had relapsed after autologous stem cell transplantation, with cohorts A, B and C differing in prior brentuximab vedotin exposure. The trial cohort included 55 to 65 patients with relapsed/refractory classical Hodgkin lymphoma, and each patient had a best overall response of complete response, partial response or progressive disease. In the multi-cohort phase II CheckMate 205 trial, trial patients received single-agent nivolumab. An independent review committee assessed best overall response using the 2007 International Working Group response criteria. Trial PBMCs were obtained immediately prior to nivolumab initiation (C1D1) and on therapy at cycle 2 day 1 and cycle 4 day 1. Peripheral blood was collected in 8 mL Vacutainer Cell Preparation Tubes, from which PBMCs were isolated by centrifugation and then cryopreserved.

The receptor was derived from a human donor with classical Hodgkin lymphoma. Sample: peripheral blood mononuclear cells (PBMCs), taken before the second cycle of nivolumab.

The CDR3 protein: CASSTQGNEKLFF. The DNA reads as follows: TGTGCCAGTAGTACACAGGGGAATGAAAAACTGTTTTTT. The rearranged segments are TRBV19 and TRBJ1-4; 7 nucleotides in the junction match TRBD1. Taken from cysteine to phenylalanine, the CDR3 has 13 residues. Here the CDR3 DNA is all that survives: 39 bases in frame from base 1. V ends up 4 bases short and J 5 bases short, with an unmatched junction base count of 1. The CDR1 and CDR2 encoded by the germline V gene (reference sequence) are LNHDA and SQIVND.